The 10 T cell receptor beta chains below come from one sample, sequenced in a study of OX40 agonist ivuxolimab in advanced cancers. Sequencing used immunoSEQ multiplex PCR; TCRdb keeps in-frame clones, though not all of them. The sample yields about 60,000 clones, around 87% seen once. The sequenced sample was CD4+ or CD8+ T cells sorted from blood, obtained in a trial of the OX40 agonist ivuxolimab. The receptors derive from an adult with an advanced solid tumor such as melanoma, head and neck, liver or kidney cancer.

The J gene is TRBJ1-4, the V gene TRBV7-9; D is ambiguous. The germline gives CDR1 SEHNR, CDR2 FQNEAQ (reference sequence). This CDR3 spans 14 amino acids. V was pared by 6 bases and J by 0 bases, with 8 bases between. This CDR3 is CASRKASTNEKLFF. The DNA of the CDR3 is TGTGCCAGCAGAAAGGCGTCAACTAATGAAAAACTGTTTTTT.

This sequence joins TRBV11-3 and TRBJ1-1; D is unresolved. This CDR3 region has 13 residues. V was clipped by 0 bases and J by 0 bases, with 2 bases between them. Germline V gene sequence: CDR1 SGHNT, CDR2 YENEEA. The CDR3 DNA is TGTGCCAGCAGCTTAGATCTGAACACTGAAGCTTTCTTT. Translated, it gives CASSLDLNTEAFF.

The chain joins TRBV4-2 to TRBJ1-5; D is undetermined. In germline, CDR1 is LGHNA, CDR2 YNFKEQ. There are 15 residues in the CDR3. Trimming removed 0 bases from V and 1 base from J, with 7 bases in between. The CDR3 loop reads CASSQDTGSNQPQHF. CDR3 nucleotide sequence: TGTGCCAGCAGCCAAGATACGGGGAGCAATCAGCCCCAGCATTTT.

This clone was counted between two and nine times. The chain joins TRBV7-9 to TRBJ2-7, with 9 bases fitting TRBD1. The CDR3 is 14 amino acids. The germline V gene has CDR1 SEHNR and CDR2 FQNEAQ (reference sequence). Trimming removed 4 bases from V and 4 bases from J; junction bases left unmatched: 5. CDR3 nucleotides: TGTGCCAGCAGCTCCTACAGGGGGCGGTACGAGCAGTACTTC. Translating gives CASSSYRGRYEQYF. Together with reference TRBV7-9 and TRBJ2-7, the CDR3 gives the full variable domain: DTGVSQNPRHKITKRGQNVTFRCDPISEHNRLYWYRQTLGQGPEFLTYFQNEAQLEKSRLLSDRFSAERPKGSFSTLEIQRTEQGDSAMYLCASSSYRGRYEQYFGPGTRLTVT.

The chain joins TRBV30 to TRBJ1-3; possible D gene TRBD1, 5 bases. Between the trimmed V and J ends, which lost 8 bases and 0 bases, there was a span of 14 bases. The CDR3 consists of 14 residues. Germline CDR1 is GTSNPN and CDR2 is SVGIG (reference sequence). Here the CDR3 DNA reads TGTGCCGGGGGACTTTCTAACTCTGGAAACACCATATATTTT. This codes for CAGGLSNSGNTIYF. Filled out from reference TRBV30 and TRBJ1-3, the complete variable domain reads SQTIHQWPATLVQPVGSPLSLECTVEGTSNPNLYWYRQAAGRGLQLLFYSVGIGQISSEVPQNLSASRPQDRQFILSSKKLLLSDSGFYLCAGGLSNSGNTIYFGEGSWLTVV.

This clone has a handful of counts. The J gene is TRBJ1-2, the V gene TRBV7-2; no definite D call. Germline CDR1 reads SGHTA; CDR2 reads FQGNSA. This CDR3 region has 11 residues. The V end was cut by 8 bases, the J end by 3 bases, with 7 bases between. The CDR3 region is CASGRDYGYTF. The DNA for the CDR3 is TGTGCCAGCGGCAGAGACTATGGCTACACCTTC.

This clone was seen a handful of times. The CDR3 loop reads CSGSSRNTEAFF. The CDR3 nucleotides read TGCAGCGGTAGCAGCAGGAACACTGAAGCTTTCTTT. The chain links TRBV29-1 to TRBJ1-1; D is ambiguous. The germline V gene has CDR1 SQVTM and CDR2 ANQGSEA. The V end was cut by 7 bases, the J end by 1 base, with 10 bases between. This CDR3 has 12 amino acids.

This clone occurred once. The rearrangement links TRBV18 to TRBJ2-5, with D perhaps TRBD1 (6 bases). Trimming stripped 5 bases from V and 2 bases from J, with 12 bases between. Germline CDR1 is KGHSH and CDR2 is LQKENI. This CDR3 comprises 14 residues. CDR3 protein: CASSAGTQQETQYF. DNA for the CDR3: TGTGCCAGCTCAGCCGGGACACAGCAAGAGACCCAGTACTTC. Based on the CDR3 plus reference TRBV18 and TRBJ2-5, the full variable domain is NAGVMQNPRHLVRRRGQEARLRCSPMKGHSHVYWYRQLPEEGLKFMVYLQKENIIDESGMPKERFSAEFPKEGPSILRIQQVVRGDSAAYFCASSAGTQQETQYFGPGTRLLVL.

The V and J genes are TRBV19 and TRBJ1-2; D unresolved. The CDR3 runs to 16 residues. Deletions cut 6 bases from V and 0 bases from J, with 17 bases between. Per the germline V gene, CDR1 is LNHDA and CDR2 is SQIVND (reference sequence). CDR3 bases: TGTGCCAGTAGCCCCCTTTACCTTGGATCTAACTATGGCTACACCTTC. It yields the protein CASSPLYLGSNYGYTF.

V gene TRBV7-6 combines with J gene TRBJ2-7, with D perhaps TRBD1 (5 bases). Germline CDR1 is SGHVS and CDR2 is FNYEAQ. This CDR3 region has 15 residues. Between the trimmed V and J ends, which lost 1 base and 3 bases, there was a span of 13 bases. CDR3 residues: CASSLDLEQGYEQYF. The CDR3 nucleotides read TGTGCCAGCAGCTTAGATTTGGAGCAGGGCTACGAGCAGTACTTC.